This T cell receptor (beta chain) was identified in a study of response to subunit inactivated influenza vaccine. TCRdb fed the RT-PCR reads into MiXCR, producing one record per CDR3 protein. The data show hundreds of thousands of distinct CDR3 sequences, with 12% to 15% seen just once and 7.5% to 9% held by the top ten. This clonotype has just a few counts. CDR3 length equals 15 residues. V dropped 5 bases and J dropped 9; count of bases not matched to a gene: 9. Looked up from germline, CDR1 is SGHVS and CDR2 is FQNEAQ. The input for sequencing was PBMCs from blood, taken around two weeks before vaccination. The chain has TRBV7-8 and TRBJ2-2, with TRBD2 matching over 10 bases. This TCR derives from a man aged 45 to 65 who received an inactivated influenza vaccine. CDR3 amino acids: CASSPSSGSRRELFF. As DNA, the CDR3 is TGTGCCAGCAGCCCATCTAGCGGGAGTCGGAGGGAGCTGTTTTTT.